This T cell receptor beta chain was sequenced for a study of T cell responses to AZD1222 COVID-19 vaccine. V was pared by 4 bases and J by 7 bases, with 19 bases between. Germline V gene lookup returns CDR1 MNHEY and CDR2 SVGAGI. This CDR3 has 15 residues. A word on this clone: Its specificity is unknown.

Clones were read by immunoSEQ multiplex PCR, and TCRdb kept only the in-frame ones, dropping some. The table includes 150,000 to 200,000 clones, about 90% detected once. General study findings and limits: Females made up more of the donors, who were largely white British, and clonal diversity may have come out too low. Recipients of two AZD1222 doses showed rising Spike-specific TCR breadth and depth. In all cases, repertoires were sampled only after the peak T cell response.

The analysis combined second doses at about 4 or about 12 weeks. V and J are TRBV6-5 and TRBJ1-2; a weak D match, TRBD1 (5 bases). Material: peripheral blood, obtained 28 days after the second AZD1222 dose. This receptor was obtained from an adult who received the AZD1222 COVID-19 vaccine. The CDR3 coding sequence is TGTGCCAGCAGTTCTGGGGGGGTTGGAAGTGGTGGCTACACCTTC. It is translated as CASSSGGVGSGGYTF.